This T cell receptor beta chain was found in a study of beta chain features in type 1 diabetes. Study-wide background: Patients looked much like healthy donors when it came to age, gender and cell yields.

Points from the study as a whole: Moderate yet significant TCRB CDR3 shortening was seen in Type 1 diabetes patients in all four CD4+ subsets.

The entirety of the isolated RNA underwent reverse transcription, so expressed TCRB transcripts were sequenced. Clones were read by immunoSEQ multiplex PCR, and TCRdb kept only the in-frame ones, dropping some. The sample shows roughly 290,000 clones, 15% of them seen only once. Germline V CDR1 and CDR2: SGDLS, YYNGEE. V shed 2 bases and J 1 base; nucleotides not matched to a gene: 4. The CDR3 runs to 16 residues. A word on this clone: As yet, its antigen is unknown.

The chain joins TRBV9 to TRBJ2-1; TRBD1 aligns across 9 bases. Input material: naive CD4+ T cells from blood. This TCR came from a man aged 18 to 30 with type 1 diabetes. The CDR3 region has the DNA TGTGCCAGCAGCGTCCGCGGACAGGGGTCCTACAATGAGCAGTTCTTC. Amino acids: CASSVRGQGSYNEQFF.